A selection of T cell receptor beta chains follows, all from one sample in a study of blood T cell repertoires in COVID-19. The assay was immunoSEQ multiplex PCR, and TCRdb's table has in-frame clones only and misses some. The sample holds about 310,000 clones, nearly 90% seen once. The sequenced material came from peripheral blood. Every receptor here comes from a woman aged 40 to 55 with COVID-19, enrolled during active disease. Both conserved end residues are part of each CDR3. Each record gives: CDR3 length, clone size, D gene, J gene, V gene, CDR3 DNA, CDR3 protein. D genes are given only for firm matches. The size field is filled for only some rows; it gives once, few, many or a size class.

CDR3 length: 15
clone size: -
D gene: -
J gene: TRBJ1-2
V gene: TRBV18
CDR3 DNA: TGTGCCAGCTCACCGTCGGGGGGCGCGGACTATGGCTACACCTTC
CDR3 protein: CASSPSGGADYGYTF

CDR3 length: 15
clone size: -
D gene: -
J gene: TRBJ2-3
V gene: TRBV5-4
CDR3 DNA: TGTGCCAGCAGCTACCCAGGGACTGGCTCAGATACGCAGTATTTT
CDR3 protein: CASSYPGTGSDTQYF

CDR3 length: 17
clone size: -
D gene: -
J gene: TRBJ2-7
V gene: TRBV15
CDR3 DNA: TGTGCCACCAGCAGAACCAGGGGGCGGGAGAGCTCCTACGAGCAGTACTTC
CDR3 protein: CATSRTRGRESSYEQYF

CDR3 length: 17
clone size: -
D gene: TRBD2
J gene: TRBJ2-3
V gene: TRBV7-9
CDR3 DNA: TGTGCCAGCAGCTCGACTAGCGGGGGGGTGAGCACAGATACGCAGTATTTT
CDR3 protein: CASSSTSGGVSTDTQYF

CDR3 length: 13
clone size: -
D gene: -
J gene: TRBJ1-4
V gene: TRBV28
CDR3 DNA: TGTGCCACCACGGGGAGCTGGGGTGAAAAACTGTTTTTT
CDR3 protein: CATTGSWGEKLFF

CDR3 length: 13
clone size: -
D gene: TRBD2
J gene: TRBJ2-7
V gene: TRBV19
CDR3 DNA: TGTGCCAGTAGTATAATAGCGGGGGACGAGCAGTACTTC
CDR3 protein: CASSIIAGDEQYF

CDR3 length: 15
clone size: -
D gene: -
J gene: TRBJ2-3
V gene: TRBV9
CDR3 DNA: TGTGCCAGCAGCGCTGGGGGGGGCCGCACAGATACGCAGTATTTT
CDR3 protein: CASSAGGGRTDTQYF

CDR3 length: 15
clone size: -
D gene: -
J gene: TRBJ2-5
V gene: TRBV5-1
CDR3 DNA: TGCGCCAGCAGCTTGGGGAGGGGCGCGGGGGAGACCCAGTACTTC
CDR3 protein: CASSLGRGAGETQYF

CDR3 length: 13
clone size: -
D gene: TRBD1
J gene: TRBJ1-2
V gene: TRBV28
CDR3 DNA: TGTGCCAGCAGCCCTCCAGGGGGCTATGGCTACACCTTC
CDR3 protein: CASSPPGGYGYTF

CDR3 length: 16
clone size: -
D gene: TRBD2
J gene: TRBJ2-1
V gene: TRBV4-1
CDR3 DNA: TGCGCCAGCAGCCAATCAGAAACGGGAGGGTACAATGAGCAGTTCTTC
CDR3 protein: CASSQSETGGYNEQFF

CDR3 length: 16
clone size: many
D gene: TRBD1
J gene: TRBJ1-2
V gene: TRBV11-2
CDR3 DNA: TGTGCCAGCAGCCAGAACCGGGACAGGGTACACTATGGCTACACCTTC
CDR3 protein: CASSQNRDRVHYGYTF

CDR3 length: 13
clone size: -
D gene: TRBD1
J gene: TRBJ1-5
V gene: TRBV6-2/TRBV6-3
CDR3 DNA: TGTGCCAGCAGCGACAGGGAGCGGAAGCCCCAGCATTTT
CDR3 protein: CASSDRERKPQHF

CDR3 length: 16
clone size: -
D gene: TRBD1
J gene: TRBJ1-6
V gene: TRBV6-6
CDR3 DNA: TGTGCCAGCAGTCCGGGACAGGGGGCCTATAATTCACCCCTCCACTTT
CDR3 protein: CASSPGQGAYNSPLHF

CDR3 length: 15
clone size: -
D gene: -
J gene: TRBJ1-6
V gene: TRBV28
CDR3 DNA: TGTGCCAGCACCCTACGAGGGGGATATAATTCACCCCTCCACTTT
CDR3 protein: CASTLRGGYNSPLHF

CDR3 length: 15
clone size: few
D gene: TRBD1
J gene: TRBJ2-3
V gene: TRBV5-1
CDR3 DNA: TGCGCCAGCACCCCCGGGACAGGGTTGGGAGATACGCAGTATTTT
CDR3 protein: CASTPGTGLGDTQYF

CDR3 length: 15
clone size: few
D gene: -
J gene: TRBJ1-5
V gene: TRBV20-1
CDR3 DNA: TGCAGTGCTAGTAGGGGGACGCGGGGCAATCAGCCCCAGCATTTT
CDR3 protein: CSASRGTRGNQPQHF

CDR3 length: 17
clone size: -
D gene: TRBD2
J gene: TRBJ2-2
V gene: TRBV6-6
CDR3 DNA: TGTGCCAGCAGTCGATTTCTAGCGGCCAGTAACACCGGGGAGCTGTTTTTT
CDR3 protein: CASSRFLAASNTGELFF

CDR3 length: 13
clone size: -
D gene: TRBD1
J gene: TRBJ1-2
V gene: TRBV18
CDR3 DNA: TGTGCCAGCTCACAACAGGGGTCACGGGGCTACACCTTC
CDR3 protein: CASSQQGSRGYTF

CDR3 length: 13
clone size: -
D gene: -
J gene: TRBJ1-6
V gene: TRBV9
CDR3 DNA: TGTGCCAGCAGCGTAGCCGGTAATTCACCCCTCCACTTT
CDR3 protein: CASSVAGNSPLHF

CDR3 length: 16
clone size: few
D gene: TRBD2
J gene: TRBJ2-7
V gene: TRBV7-2
CDR3 DNA: TGTGCCAGCAGTGGGGCTAGCGGGGGGGCAGTGTACGAGCAGTACTTC
CDR3 protein: CASSGASGGAVYEQYF